This passage covers 29 T cell receptor beta chains from one sample sequenced in a study of post-analysis software for immune sequencing data. Study-wide points: Patients carried five TRBV segments more frequently than controls did, and TRBV5-6, TRBV5-1 and TRBV20-1 were among them.

Unique molecular identifiers were built into the TCR beta cDNA libraries. TCRdb recomputed calls from the PCR reads with MiXCR, one row per CDR3 protein. The sample shows 180,000 or so distinct CDR3 sequences, roughly 30% of them seen only once. Their antigen targets remain unknown. Sequencing used blood. These TCRs come from a girl aged 2 to 17 with multiple sclerosis.

Notes on this clonotype: This sequence may be a read error, since a much larger clone differs from it by one base. V gene TRBV28 combines with J gene TRBJ2-5; 7 positions match TRBD1. The end of the DNA aligns better with TRBJ2-7, so the J call may be wrong. Germline V lookup: CDR1 MDHEN, CDR2 SYDVKM. The CDR3 totals 13 residues. In DNA, the CDR3 is TGTGCCAGCAACCCGGGACAGTTCTACGAGCAGTACTTC. Its protein product is CASNPGQFYEQYF.

This clonotype came up many times. This rearrangement joins TRBV28 to TRBJ2-4, with 14 bases fitting TRBD2. The germline gives CDR1 MDHEN, CDR2 SYDVKM. The CDR3 consists of 18 residues. The V and J ends lost 5 bases and 3 bases, in that order; junction bases with no gene match: 9. DNA for the CDR3: TGTGCCAGCAGTAACGACCCGGGACTAGCGGGAGTCAAAAACATTCAGTACTTC. It specifies CASSNDPGLAGVKNIQYF. Using reference TRBV28 and TRBJ2-4 for the parts outside the CDR3, the full variable domain is DVKVTQSSRYLVKRTGEKVFLECVQDMDHENMFWYRQDPGLGLRLIYFSYDVKMKEKGDIPEGYSVSREKKERFSLILESASTNQTSMYLCASSNDPGLAGVKNIQYFGAGTRLSVL.

About this clonotype itself: A much larger clone lies one base from this, so it may be a read error. V is TRBV6-6 and J is TRBJ2-1; D possibly corresponds to TRBD2 (5 bases). V lost 0 bases to trimming and J lost 9 bases, with 18 bases between them. The CDR3 totals 16 residues. Germline CDR1 is MNHNY and CDR2 is SVGAGI (reference sequence). CDR3 nucleotides: TGTGCCAGCAGTTACTCGCGTACGGGGTCCACAGCTGAGCAGTTCTTC. Protein sequence: CASSYSRTGSTAEQFF.

The chain is built from TRBV5-1 and TRBJ2-7, with D tentatively TRBD2 (6 bases). The CDR3 spans 13 residues. CDR1 is SGHRS, CDR2 YFSETQ, per germline. The V and J ends lost 3 bases and 3 bases respectively, with 10 bases between them. This CDR3 reads CASSWGLDYEQYF. The CDR3 DNA follows: TGCGCCAGCAGCTGGGGACTGGACTACGAGCAGTACTTC.

To note about this clonotype: A much larger clone lies a single base off, so this may be a read error. The chain carries TRBV7-8 and TRBJ1-1; D is unclear. There are 13 residues in the CDR3. CDR1 and CDR2 (germline): SGHVS, FQNEAQ. This chain's CDR3 is CASSLRENAEAFF. The CDR3 DNA follows: TGTGCCAGCAGCTTACGAGAGAACGCTGAAGCTTTCTTT. The full variable domain, its missing parts supplied by reference TRBV7-8 and TRBJ1-1, is GAGVSQSPRYKVAKRGQDVALRCDPISGHVSLFWYQQALGQGPEFLTYFQNEAQLDKSGLPSDRFFAERPEGSVSTLKIQRTQQEDSAVYLCASSLRENAEAFFGQGTRLTVV.

This chain uses TRBV29-1 with TRBJ1-4; 7 bases line up with TRBD1. The V gene's germline CDR1 is SQVTM and CDR2 ANQGSEA. V was pared by 4 bases and J by 7 bases, with 15 bases of the junction left unmatched. The CDR3 has 16 amino acids. CDR3 coding DNA: TGCAGCGTTGTCGACAGGGAGCCTGGGGTTAGTGAAAAACTGTTTTTT. Amino acid sequence: CSVVDREPGVSEKLFF.

This clonotype was seen at least ten times. V and J are TRBV2 and TRBJ2-5; 8 bases map to TRBD2. The junction had 11 bases not matched to a gene; V was cut back by 6 bases and J by 2 bases. Germline-derived CDR1 and CDR2 are SNHLY and FYNNEI. The CDR3 extends over 16 amino acids. This CDR3 is CASRVGTRMNQETQYF. The CDR3 nucleotides read TGTGCCAGCAGGGTCGGGACTAGAATGAATCAAGAGACCCAGTACTTC.

This clonotype was seen ten or more times. The J gene is TRBJ1-1, the V gene TRBV20-1; TRBD1 might be the D (5 bases). V gave up 6 bases and J gave up 12 bases, with 17 bases separating them. CDR1 is DFQATT, CDR2 SNEGSKA, per germline (reference sequence). There are 11 residues in the CDR3. As DNA, the CDR3 is TGCAGTGCGGCAAATAGGGGACGTTCTTTCTTT. Translation gives CSAANRGRSFF.

This clonotype was seen many times. This chain uses TRBV29-1 with TRBJ2-7, with D uncertain. CDR1 and CDR2 (germline): SQVTM, ANQGSEA. V was cut by 7 bases and J by 0 bases, with 22 bases left in between. This CDR3 spans 16 amino acids. This CDR3 reads CSAKGRFSRGSYEQYF. The CDR3 region has the DNA TGCAGCGCCAAGGGCAGGTTCAGCCGTGGCTCCTACGAGCAGTACTTC.

This sequence joins TRBV12-3 or TRBV12-4 and TRBJ1-2; D call uncertain. This CDR3 is 12 amino acids long. With 3 bases removed from V and 8 bases from J, the gap between germline ends came to 10 bases. DNA for the CDR3: TGTGCCAGCAGTTTTCGAGTATTGGGCTACACCTTC. As protein: CASSFRVLGYTF.

This clonotype was seen repeatedly, ten times or more. This chain uses TRBV20-1 with TRBJ1-2; tentative D call: TRBD1 (6 bases). Per germline, CDR1 DFQATT and CDR2 SNEGSKA (reference sequence). With 6 bases removed from V and 3 bases from J, the gap between germline ends came to 17 bases. The CDR3 loop spans 14 amino acids. CDR3 in DNA: TGCAGTGCGCGGGGACACCCAACTGACTATGGCTACACCTTC. It translates to CSARGHPTDYGYTF.

This clonotype was seen repeatedly, ten times or more. The chain is built from TRBV18 and TRBJ1-2; 7 bases match TRBD1. CDR1 and CDR2 (germline): KGHSH, LQKENI. This CDR3 has 15 amino acids. V was clipped by 3 bases and J by 3 bases; unmatched bases: 7. CDR3 region: CASSPSRGQDYGYTF. The DNA for the CDR3 is TGTGCCAGCTCACCGTCTAGGGGGCAGGACTATGGCTACACCTTC.

V and J are TRBV6-5 and TRBJ2-5; 7 bases match TRBD2. Germline CDR1 reads MNHEY; CDR2 reads SVGAGI. V shed 0 bases, J shed 11 bases, and the junction held 18 bases outside the gene matches. The CDR3 sequence is 17 residues long. The CDR3 DNA is TGTGCCAGCAGTTACTCCCGGGGGGTGCAATCGGGCAATGAGCAGTACTTC. It encodes CASSYSRGVQSGNEQYF.

This sequence joins TRBV20-1 and TRBJ1-4, with 7 bases aligning to TRBD1. V dropped 5 bases and J dropped 1; count of bases not matched to a gene: 1. The CDR3 runs 13 residues. Germline V gene sequence: CDR1 DFQATT, CDR2 SNEGSKA (reference sequence). The CDR3 spells CSAYRGTNEKLFF. The CDR3 DNA is TGCAGTGCTTACAGGGGAACTAATGAAAAACTGTTTTTT.

The CDR3 DNA reads as TGCAGTGCACCGACGACAGGGGGGGCTTTCTTT. This translates into CSAPTTGGAFF. The chain employs TRBV20-1 and TRBJ1-1, with TRBD1 matching over 9 bases. There are 11 residues in the CDR3. After removal of 6 bases from V and 11 bases from J, the junction contained 7 bases not matched to a gene. The V gene's germline CDR1 is DFQATT and CDR2 SNEGSKA (reference sequence).

The sample holds a few counts of this clonotype. CDR3 bases: TGTGCCAGCAGCCCCCGACAGGATATGGGCACTGAAGCTTTCTTT. This sequence encodes CASSPRQDMGTEAFF. This sequence joins TRBV7-2 and TRBJ1-1, with TRBD1 as a possible D gene (6 bases). The CDR3 covers 15 residues. CDR1 SGHTA and CDR2 FQGNSA come from the germline V gene. Trimming took 5 bases from V and 4 from J, leaving 17 bases between them. The variable domain in full, completed from reference TRBV7-2 and TRBJ1-1, reads GAGVSQSPSNKVTEKGKDVELRCDPISGHTALYWYRQSLGQGLEFLIYFQGNSAPDKSGLPSDRFSAERTGGSVSTLTIQRTQQEDSAVYLCASSPRQDMGTEAFFGQGTRLTVV.

The V and J genes are TRBV29-1 and TRBJ2-5; a possible D gene is TRBD2 (5 bases). With the DNA end fitting TRBJ2-7 better, the J assignment may be wrong. Germline V gives CDR1 SQVTM, CDR2 ANQGSEA. The CDR3 loop spans 12 amino acids. CDR3 nucleotides: TGCAGCGTTAGAGGGATGTCCTACGAGCAGTACTTC. As protein: CSVRGMSYEQYF.

A note on this clonotype: A much larger clonotype is one base distant, so this may be a read error. The genes are TRBV25-1 and TRBJ2-6, with D possibly being TRBD1 (5 bases). CDR3 length: 13 residues. Germline assignment: CDR1 MGHDK and CDR2 SYGVNS. CDR3 sequence: CVSQGSGANVLTF. The CDR3 nucleotides read TGTGTCAGCCAGGGCTCTGGGGCCAACGTCCTGACTTTC.

This clonotype was seen many times. The junction shows a germline mismatch at one end, possibly a read error. This chain uses TRBV5-1 with TRBJ2-6; TRBD2 agrees at 7 bases. The germline gives CDR1 SGHRS, CDR2 YFSETQ. This CDR3 contains 15 residues. CDR3 coding DNA: TGTGCCAGCAGCTTGGGGGGGTCTGGGGCCAACGTCCTGACTTTC. The encoded protein is CASSLGGSGANVLTF.

The J gene is TRBJ2-1, the V gene TRBV11-2, with 11 bases that match TRBD2. Germline CDR1 and CDR2: SGHAT and FQNNGV. V shed 6 bases, J shed 9 bases, and the junction held 10 bases outside the gene matches. The length of the CDR3 is 15 residues. The CDR3 DNA sequence: TGTGCCAGCAGAATAGCGGGAGGGCCGGATACTGAGCAGTTCTTC. Protein: CASRIAGGPDTEQFF.

With regard to this clonotype: A much larger clone lies a single base off, so this may be a read error. The chain joins TRBV5-1 to TRBJ2-1, with 10 bases matching TRBD1. The CDR3 has 15 residues. The germline gives CDR1 SGHRS, CDR2 YFSETQ. Unmatched junction bases numbered 7, after V lost 4 bases and J lost 6 bases. In DNA form, the CDR3 reads TGCGCCAGCAGCGCCGGGGACAGGGGTACCAATGAGCAGTTCTTC. Residues: CASSAGDRGTNEQFF. Full variable domain (remainder filled in from reference TRBV5-1 and TRBJ2-1): KAGVTQTPRYLIKTRGQQVTLSCSPISGHRSVSWYQQTPGQGLQFLFEYFSETQRNKGNFPGRFSGRQFSNSRSEMNVSTLELGDSALYLCASSAGDRGTNEQFFGPGTRLTVL.

Note on this clonotype: A much larger clone differs from this one at a single base, so this may be a read error. This sequence joins TRBV6-6 and TRBJ2-1; 8 bases fit TRBD2. With V trimmed by 8 bases and J by 13 bases, 25 bases remained unmatched. This CDR3 contains 17 residues. Germline assignment: CDR1 MNHNY and CDR2 SVGAGI (reference sequence). The CDR3 coding sequence is TGTGCCAGCTCACTTGGGGTAGCGGGATTCGGGGAGGAGACCCAGTTCTTC. It is translated as CASSLGVAGFGEETQFF.

This clonotype was seen many times. This chain links TRBV12-3 or TRBV12-4 with TRBJ2-5, with TRBD2 matching over 13 bases. The V and J ends lost 5 bases and 3 bases, in that order; junction bases with no gene match: 6. The CDR3 consists of 16 residues. This CDR3 reads CASSIRGLAGEETQYF. Written as DNA, the CDR3 is TGTGCCAGCAGTATAAGAGGACTAGCGGGAGAAGAGACCCAGTACTTC.

This clonotype was seen only once. A single base separates this from a much larger clone, so it may be a read error. Here the CDR3 DNA reads TGCAGCGTCCCCTTGACGGGGGAGAATGGCCACACCTTC. Translating gives CSVPLTGENGHTF. V gene TRBV29-1 combines with J gene TRBJ1-2; D may be TRBD1 (5 bases). Looked up from germline, CDR1 is SQVTM and CDR2 is ANQGSEA. The CDR3 runs to 13 residues. The full variable domain, completed using reference TRBV29-1 and TRBJ1-2, is SAVISQKPSRDICQRGTSLTIQCQVDSQVTMMFWYRQQPGQSLTLIATANQGSEATYESGFVIDKFPISRPNLTFSTLTVSNMSPEDSSIYLCSVPLTGENGHTFGSGTRLTVV.

This clonotype came up a few times. The J gene is TRBJ1-1, the V gene TRBV6-1; D is unclear. V lost 6 bases to trimming and J lost 8 bases, with 13 bases between them. CDR1 and CDR2 from the germline V gene are MNHNS and SASEGT. This CDR3 comprises 12 residues. The CDR3 reads CASSPTGREAFF. The CDR3 bases are TGTGCCAGCAGCCCCACTGGAAGGGAAGCTTTCTTT.

As concerns this clonotype: A much bigger clone sits one base away, suggesting this may be a read error. The V gene is TRBV5-1, the J gene TRBJ2-7; 7 bases align to TRBD1. CDR1 SGHRS and CDR2 YFSETQ come from the germline V gene. The CDR3 has 13 residues. The CDR3 sequence is CASGLGQSYEQYF. In DNA form, the CDR3 reads TGCGCCAGCGGCTTGGGACAGAGCTACGAGCAGTACTTC.

Ten or more counts support this clonotype. This chain uses TRBV20-1 with TRBJ2-1, with D possibly called TRBD1 or TRBD2 (5 bases each). The V and J ends lost 6 bases and 3 bases respectively, with 15 bases between them. Germline-derived CDR1 and CDR2 are DFQATT and SNEGSKA (reference sequence). The CDR3 contains 14 residues. The CDR3, as DNA: TGCAGTGCCGGGACCCCTTCGGGCTACAATGAGCAGTTCTTC. Protein: CSAGTPSGYNEQFF.

The chain employs TRBV30 and TRBJ1-5, with 7 bases matching TRBD1. J gave up 2 bases and V 1 base, and 11 bases lay outside the gene matches. The V gene's germline CDR1 is GTSNPN and CDR2 SVGIG (reference sequence). The CDR3 extends over 17 amino acids. CDR3 sequence: CAWSARYGDRGNQPQHF. CDR3 in DNA: TGTGCCTGGAGTGCACGATACGGAGACAGGGGCAATCAGCCCCAGCATTTT.

This chain uses TRBV20-1 with TRBJ1-6; D possibly corresponds to TRBD1 (6 bases). The CDR3 spans 14 residues. Per the germline V gene, CDR1 is DFQATT and CDR2 is SNEGSKA (reference sequence). V gave up 3 bases and J gave up 9 bases, with 15 bases separating them. The CDR3 DNA is TGCAGTGCTAGTGGACAGCCGGTTTTTTCACCCCTCCACTTT. It codes for CSASGQPVFSPLHF.